Sequencing of this T cell receptor (beta chain) was carried out in a study of T cells in Graves' hyperthyroidism and ophthalmopathy. Study as a whole: Peripheral blood samples were taken at initial diagnosis, prior to any treatment. Study-level findings and limits: Progression to ophthalmopathy was predicted a median of roughly 6.8 months early. Also found in blood were most expanded thyroid clonotypes above 0.001. By a 13 V-J model, ophthalmopathy was set apart from stable hyperthyroidism.

The CDR3 length is 16 residues. Germline V gene lookup returns CDR1 SGHAT and CDR2 FQNNGV. Trimming removed 1 base at V and 5 bases at J, with 17 bases between. This clonotype has at least ten counts. Antigen: not known. RNA transcripts gave rise to amplified TCR beta CDR3 regions. When the TCR CDR3 underwent first-round RT-PCR, the HTBI primer set was used. A single record per CDR3 protein comes from TCRdb applying MiXCR to the multiplex PCR reads. The sample has under 600,000 distinct CDR3 sequences, roughly a sixth seen once. The sequence was collected from a woman between 35 and 50 years old with Graves' ophthalmopathy. The chain is built from TRBV11-2 and TRBJ1-1; no definite D call. The sample comprised blood. The DNA for the CDR3 is TGTGCCAGCAGCTTAGGGCTGGGTACGCGCTTGACTGAAGCTTTCTTT. Its translation is CASSLGLGTRLTEAFF.